These T cell receptor beta chains were read from a single sample in a study of CD8 T cells in Susac syndrome. MiXCR was run by TCRdb on the immunoSEQ multiplex PCR reads, yielding one entry per CDR3 protein. Here the sample spans about 100,000 distinct CDR3 sequences, roughly 96% being singletons. Sequencing was carried out using CD8+ T cells from PBMCs. These receptors were obtained from a human donor with Susac syndrome. CDR3s include the opening cysteine and the closing phenylalanine or tryptophan. A D gene is named only where the DNA matches it firmly. The listing skips clone size in some rows; elsewhere it reads once, few, many or a size class.

cdr3_aa: CASSPPGEAGNEQFF
cdr3_nt: TGTGCCAGCTCACCACCGGGAGAGGCAGGCAATGAGCAGTTCTTC
v_call: TRBV18
clone_size: -
d_call: -
j_call: TRBJ2-1

cdr3_aa: CASSYSRLLTFF
cdr3_nt: TGTGCCAGCAGTTACTCGAGGCTCCTCACGTTCTTC
v_call: TRBV6-6
clone_size: -
d_call: -
j_call: TRBJ2-1

cdr3_aa: CATSRVNEKLFF
cdr3_nt: TGTGCCACCTCAAGGGTTAATGAAAAACTGTTTTTT
v_call: TRBV15
clone_size: -
d_call: -
j_call: TRBJ1-4

cdr3_aa: CASSTHRAPDTEAFF
cdr3_nt: TGTGCCAGCAGCACACACAGGGCCCCGGACACTGAAGCTTTCTTT
v_call: TRBV7-9
clone_size: -
d_call: -
j_call: TRBJ1-1

cdr3_aa: CSASRTGDYGYTF
cdr3_nt: TGCAGTGCTTCGCGGACAGGGGACTATGGCTACACCTTC
v_call: TRBV20-1
clone_size: -
d_call: TRBD1
j_call: TRBJ1-2

cdr3_aa: CASSLTGVPAETQYF
cdr3_nt: TGTGCCAGCAGTCTAACGGGAGTGCCGGCTGAGACCCAGTACTTC
v_call: TRBV27
clone_size: -
d_call: -
j_call: TRBJ2-5

cdr3_aa: CASRQANTGELFF
cdr3_nt: TGTGCCAGTCGACAAGCGAACACCGGGGAGCTGTTTTTT
v_call: TRBV6-1
clone_size: -
d_call: -
j_call: TRBJ2-2

cdr3_aa: CASSFQWSSYEQYF
cdr3_nt: TGTGCCAGCAGTTTCCAGTGGAGCTCCTACGAGCAGTACTTC
v_call: TRBV27
clone_size: -
d_call: -
j_call: TRBJ2-7

cdr3_aa: CASRIGQGGNTGELFF
cdr3_nt: TGTGCCAGCAGAATCGGGCAGGGAGGGAACACCGGGGAGCTTTTTTTT
v_call: TRBV2
clone_size: -
d_call: TRBD2
j_call: TRBJ2-2

cdr3_aa: CASSEFGGVFNYGYTF
cdr3_nt: TGTGCCAGCAGTGAATTTGGAGGAGTCTTCAACTATGGCTACACCTTC
v_call: TRBV25-1
clone_size: -
d_call: -
j_call: TRBJ1-2

cdr3_aa: CSASSNENEQFF
cdr3_nt: TGCAGTGCGAGTTCCAACGAAAATGAGCAGTTCTTC
v_call: TRBV20-1
clone_size: -
d_call: -
j_call: TRBJ2-1

cdr3_aa: CASRGFERGAEKNIQYF
cdr3_nt: TGCGCCAGCAGAGGGTTCGAGCGGGGGGCAGAAAAAAACATTCAGTACTTC
v_call: TRBV4-1
clone_size: -
d_call: TRBD2
j_call: TRBJ2-4

cdr3_aa: CATSRDGGTGRRIDSEQYF
cdr3_nt: TGTGCCACCAGCAGAGACGGGGGGACCGGACGACGGATCGACTCGGAGCAGTACTTC
v_call: TRBV15
clone_size: -
d_call: TRBD2
j_call: TRBJ2-7

cdr3_aa: CSAPRGSGYNEQFF
cdr3_nt: TGCAGTGCGCCTCGAGGGTCTGGCTACAATGAGCAGTTCTTC
v_call: TRBV20-1
clone_size: -
d_call: -
j_call: TRBJ2-1

cdr3_aa: CATSRVGSYNEQFF
cdr3_nt: TGTGCCACCAGCAGAGTGGGGTCCTACAATGAGCAGTTCTTC
v_call: TRBV15
clone_size: -
d_call: -
j_call: TRBJ2-1

cdr3_aa: CASSQGWLAGESYEQYF
cdr3_nt: TGTGCCAGCAGTCAAGGGTGGCTAGCGGGAGAAAGCTACGAGCAGTACTTC
v_call: TRBV6-2/TRBV6-3
clone_size: -
d_call: TRBD2
j_call: TRBJ2-7

cdr3_aa: CASSQEISGGVTDTQYF
cdr3_nt: TGTGCCAGCAGCCAAGAAATATCGGGGGGGGTCACAGATACGCAGTATTTT
v_call: TRBV3-1
clone_size: -
d_call: TRBD2
j_call: TRBJ2-3

cdr3_aa: CASSRAQESYEQYF
cdr3_nt: TGTGCCAGCAGCCGTGCACAGGAGTCCTACGAGCAGTACTTC
v_call: TRBV11-2
clone_size: -
d_call: -
j_call: TRBJ2-7

cdr3_aa: CASSRTDRGLGEQYF
cdr3_nt: TGTGCCAGCAGTCGAACGGACAGGGGATTAGGCGAGCAGTACTTC
v_call: TRBV2
clone_size: -
d_call: TRBD1
j_call: TRBJ2-7

cdr3_aa: CATSRDGGGETQYF
cdr3_nt: TGTGCCACCAGCCGGGACGGAGGTGGCGAGACCCAGTACTTC
v_call: TRBV15
clone_size: -
d_call: -
j_call: TRBJ2-5

cdr3_aa: CSVGGGEIKPQHF
cdr3_nt: TGCAGTGTAGGCGGGGGAGAAATCAAGCCCCAGCATTTT
v_call: TRBV20-1
clone_size: -
d_call: -
j_call: TRBJ1-5

cdr3_aa: CSVGYEQYF
cdr3_nt: TGCAGTGTAGGGTACGAGCAGTACTTC
v_call: TRBV20-1
clone_size: -
d_call: -
j_call: TRBJ2-7

cdr3_aa: CASSSTASETQYF
cdr3_nt: TGTGCCAGCAGTTCGACAGCCTCAGAGACCCAGTACTTC
v_call: TRBV13
clone_size: once
d_call: -
j_call: TRBJ2-5

cdr3_aa: CASSQDQGGGHPSYEQYF
cdr3_nt: TGCGCCAGCAGCCAAGATCAGGGTGGGGGACACCCCTCCTACGAGCAGTACTTC
v_call: TRBV4-1
clone_size: -
d_call: -
j_call: TRBJ2-7

cdr3_aa: CSASQRAKLFF
cdr3_nt: TGCAGTGCTAGTCAAAGGGCAAAACTGTTTTTT
v_call: TRBV20-1
clone_size: -
d_call: -
j_call: TRBJ1-4

cdr3_aa: CASSYSSVFNEKLFF
cdr3_nt: TGTGCCAGCAGTTACTCTTCTGTGTTTAATGAAAAACTGTTTTTT
v_call: TRBV6-5
clone_size: -
d_call: -
j_call: TRBJ1-4

cdr3_aa: CSVPGPAGRHQETQYF
cdr3_nt: TGCAGCGTTCCCGGGCCAGCGGGACGACATCAAGAGACCCAGTACTTC
v_call: TRBV29-1
clone_size: -
d_call: TRBD2
j_call: TRBJ2-5

cdr3_aa: CASSPAWARGDEQYF
cdr3_nt: TGTGCCAGCAGCCCCGCCTGGGCCCGAGGGGACGAGCAGTACTTC
v_call: TRBV28
clone_size: -
d_call: -
j_call: TRBJ2-7

cdr3_aa: CASSLGGYGYTF
cdr3_nt: TGTGCCAGCAGCTTGGGAGGCTATGGCTACACCTTC
v_call: TRBV5-6
clone_size: few
d_call: -
j_call: TRBJ1-2

cdr3_aa: CASSLRFSQETQYF
cdr3_nt: TGTGCCAGCAGCCTCAGGTTTTCCCAAGAGACCCAGTACTTC
v_call: TRBV27
clone_size: -
d_call: -
j_call: TRBJ2-5

cdr3_aa: CSVTPGPGELFF
cdr3_nt: TGCAGTGTCACCCCGGGGCCCGGGGAGCTGTTTTTT
v_call: TRBV20-1
clone_size: -
d_call: -
j_call: TRBJ2-2

cdr3_aa: CATSQGTGARNEQFF
cdr3_nt: TGTGCCACCAGTCAGGGGACAGGGGCTCGCAATGAGCAGTTCTTC
v_call: TRBV15
clone_size: -
d_call: TRBD1
j_call: TRBJ2-1

cdr3_aa: CATRLAGAGEQFF
cdr3_nt: TGTGCCACCCGACTAGCGGGGGCGGGTGAGCAGTTCTTC
v_call: TRBV15
clone_size: -
d_call: TRBD2
j_call: TRBJ2-1

cdr3_aa: CASTEGGNTEAFF
cdr3_nt: TGTGCCAGCACCGAGGGGGGGAACACTGAAGCTTTCTTT
v_call: TRBV25-1
clone_size: -
d_call: -
j_call: TRBJ1-1

cdr3_aa: CASSLAEEARSPLHF
cdr3_nt: TGCGCCAGCAGCTTGGCCGAAGAAGCAAGGTCACCCCTCCACTTT
v_call: TRBV5-1
clone_size: -
d_call: -
j_call: TRBJ1-6

cdr3_aa: CSARGGRYEQFF
cdr3_nt: TGCAGTGCCAGGGGCGGTAGGTATGAGCAGTTCTTC
v_call: TRBV20-1
clone_size: -
d_call: -
j_call: TRBJ2-1

cdr3_aa: CATSRSSLTTDTQYF
cdr3_nt: TGTGCCACCAGCAGATCGAGCCTAACCACAGATACGCAGTATTTT
v_call: TRBV15
clone_size: -
d_call: -
j_call: TRBJ2-3